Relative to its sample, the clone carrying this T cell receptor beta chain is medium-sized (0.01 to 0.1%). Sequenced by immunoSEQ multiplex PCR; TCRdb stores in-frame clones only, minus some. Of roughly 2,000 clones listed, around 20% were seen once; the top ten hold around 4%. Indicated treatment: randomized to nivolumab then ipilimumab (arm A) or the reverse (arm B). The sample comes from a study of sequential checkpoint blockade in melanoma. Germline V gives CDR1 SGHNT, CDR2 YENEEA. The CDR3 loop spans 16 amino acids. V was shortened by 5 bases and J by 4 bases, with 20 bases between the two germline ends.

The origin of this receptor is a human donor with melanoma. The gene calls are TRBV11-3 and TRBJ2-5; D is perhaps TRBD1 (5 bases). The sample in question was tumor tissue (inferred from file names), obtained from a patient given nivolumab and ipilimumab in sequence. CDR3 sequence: CASSLNQGFIGETQYF. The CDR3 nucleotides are TGTGCCAGCAGCCTAAACCAGGGTTTTATTGGAGAGACCCAGTACTTC.